The 16 T cell receptor beta chains presented below share a single source sample, sequenced in a study of blood T cell repertoires in COVID-19. The assay was immunoSEQ multiplex PCR, and TCRdb's table has in-frame clones only and misses some. The sample consists of 64,000 or so clones, 82% of them appearing once. The source material was peripheral blood. The receptors were gathered from a human donor in a cohort sampled during active COVID-19.

The J gene is TRBJ2-5, the V gene TRBV7-2, with TRBD2 matching over 13 bases. This CDR3 contains 16 residues. The junction had 13 bases not matched to a gene; V was cut back by 6 bases and J by 9 bases. Looked up from germline, CDR1 is SGHTA and CDR2 is FQGNSA. The CDR3: CASRPPTSGGAEAQYF. In DNA, the CDR3 is TGTGCCAGCAGACCCCCAACTAGCGGGGGGGCCGAGGCCCAGTACTTC. Full variable domain (rest looked up from reference TRBV7-2 and TRBJ2-5): GAGVSQSPSNKVTEKGKDVELRCDPISGHTALYWYRQSLGQGLEFLIYFQGNSAPDKSGLPSDRFSAERTGGSVSTLTIQRTQQEDSAVYLCASRPPTSGGAEAQYFGPGTRLLVL.

This clone has only a few counts. The V gene is TRBV2, the J gene TRBJ2-7; 10 nucleotides line up with TRBD1. In germline, CDR1 is SNHLY, CDR2 FYNNEI. The CDR3 totals 13 residues. V dropped 8 bases and J dropped 3; count of bases not matched to a gene: 4. CDR3 DNA: TGTGCCAGCGCGGGACAGGGGTTCTACGAGCAGTACGTC. It codes for CASAGQGFYEQYV.

This clone has only a few counts. The chain uses TRBV11-2 and TRBJ2-2, with a possible D match to TRBD2 (5 bases). The germline V and J ends were trimmed by 1 base and 13 bases, with 16 bases remaining between them. This CDR3 has 14 amino acids. In germline, CDR1 is SGHAT, CDR2 FQNNGV. The CDR3 DNA follows: TGTGCCAGCAGCTTAGGTCGGACCCGGGGTCCGCTGTTTTTT. This codes for CASSLGRTRGPLFF. The full variable domain, its missing parts supplied by reference TRBV11-2 and TRBJ2-2, is EAGVAQSPRYKIIEKRQSVAFWCNPISGHATLYWYQQILGQGPKLLIQFQNNGVVDDSQLPKDRFSAERLKGVDSTLKIQPAKLEDSAVYLCASSLGRTRGPLFFGEGSRLTVL.

V gene TRBV5-1 combines with J gene TRBJ1-3; TRBD1 matches at 7 bases. V trimming: 0 bases; J trimming: 5 bases; junction bases outside the gene matches: 5. This CDR3 spans 15 amino acids. The germline gives CDR1 SGHRS, CDR2 YFSETQ. In DNA, the CDR3 is TGCGCCAGCAGCTTGGAAGGGGGCAGGAGAAACACCATATATTTT. It codes for CASSLEGGRRNTIYF.

The chain employs TRBV11-2 and TRBJ2-1; no clear D gene. CDR3 length equals 12 residues. Per germline, CDR1 SGHAT and CDR2 FQNNGV. V lost 4 bases and J lost 8, with 9 bases in between. The CDR3 sequence is CASSWASHEQFF. The CDR3 coding sequence is TGTGCCAGCAGCTGGGCTTCTCATGAGCAGTTCTTC. Using reference TRBV11-2 and TRBJ2-1 for the parts outside the CDR3, the full variable domain is EAGVAQSPRYKIIEKRQSVAFWCNPISGHATLYWYQQILGQGPKLLIQFQNNGVVDDSQLPKDRFSAERLKGVDSTLKIQPAKLEDSAVYLCASSWASHEQFFGPGTRLTVL.

CDR3 in amino acids: CASSQQGSGGELFF. The CDR3, as DNA: TGTGCCAGCAGCCAACAGGGGTCAGGCGGGGAGCTGTTTTTT. The chain has TRBV11-2 and TRBJ2-2; 7 bases align to TRBD1. V dropped 5 bases and J dropped 7; count of bases not matched to a gene: 7. The germline V gene encodes CDR1 SGHAT and CDR2 FQNNGV. This CDR3 region has 14 residues.

This chain connects TRBV5-1 to TRBJ1-1, with 7 positions matching TRBD1. Germline lookup yields CDR1 SGHRS and CDR2 YFSETQ. This CDR3 is built from 13 residues. With V trimmed by 4 bases and J by 6 bases, 6 bases remained unmatched. The CDR3 protein is CASSGAGGPEAFF. In DNA form, the CDR3 reads TGCGCCAGCAGCGGGGCAGGGGGGCCTGAAGCTTTCTTT.

This chain uses TRBV19 with TRBJ1-1, with 8 positions matching TRBD1. Unmatched junction bases numbered 2, after V lost 5 bases and J lost 3 bases. CDR3 size: 13 residues. Looked up from germline, CDR1 is LNHDA and CDR2 is SQIVND (reference sequence). The CDR3 protein is CASSYRGDTEAFF. CDR3 bases: TGTGCCAGTAGTTACAGGGGGGACACTGAAGCTTTCTTT.

The chain is built from TRBV27 and TRBJ1-1; 9 nucleotides align to TRBD1. The V and J ends lost 5 bases and 10 bases, in that order; junction bases with no gene match: 14. Germline values: CDR1 MNHEY, CDR2 SMNVEV (reference sequence). The CDR3 loop spans 15 amino acids. CDR3 in amino acids: CASSVRDRATGGAFF. DNA of the CDR3: TGTGCCAGCAGTGTCCGGGACAGGGCCACCGGTGGAGCTTTCTTT.

DNA for the CDR3: TGTGCCAGCAGCTCAGGACAGGGGGCGTATCAGCCCCAGCATTTT. Its protein is CASSSGQGAYQPQHF. The chain has TRBV11-2 and TRBJ1-5, with 11 bases lining up with TRBD1. CDR1 and CDR2 from the germline V gene are SGHAT and FQNNGV. This CDR3 is 15 amino acids long. V lost 4 bases to trimming and J lost 5 bases; unmatched junction nucleotides: 4.

The rearrangement uses TRBV12-3 or TRBV12-4 and TRBJ2-3, with D uncertain. There are 10 residues in the CDR3. V was clipped by 8 bases and J by 10 bases, with 10 bases between them. The DNA for the CDR3 is TGTGCCAGCGCGAAAGGAGCGCAGTATTTT. It is translated as CASAKGAQYF.

The J gene is TRBJ1-6, the V gene TRBV4-2; tentative D call: TRBD1 (6 bases). Trimming shortened V by 0 bases and J by 8 bases, and 14 bases separated the two germline ends. The CDR3 is 16 residues long. Germline CDR1 LGHNA, CDR2 YNFKEQ. In nucleotides, the CDR3 is TGTGCCAGCAGCCAAGATCCCAGGACAGCATATTCACCCCTCCACTTT. This gives the protein CASSQDPRTAYSPLHF.

The chain couples TRBV2 to TRBJ2-2, with 9 bases lining up with TRBD1. The length of the CDR3 is 14 residues. V shed 5 bases and J 6 bases; nucleotides not matched to a gene: 4. Germline CDR1 is SNHLY and CDR2 is FYNNEI. CDR3 in amino acids: CASSSGTGSGELFF. DNA for the CDR3: TGTGCCAGCAGTTCCGGGACAGGGTCCGGGGAGCTGTTTTTT.

On this clone itself: This clone may be a read error of a much larger clone one base away. The gene calls are TRBV25-1 and TRBJ2-5; TRBD2 matches at 12 bases. Looked up from germline, CDR1 is MGHDK and CDR2 is SYGVNS. The trim removed 3 bases at V and 2 bases at J, leaving 1 base unmatched. The CDR3 is 15 residues long. For the CDR3, the DNA is TGTGCCAGCAGTGACCTAGCGGGGGGGCAAGAGACCCAGTACTTC. Its translation: CASSDLAGGQETQYF.

This clone has more than one count but fewer than ten. The chain is built from TRBV29-1 and TRBJ2-1, with D perhaps TRBD2 (5 bases). Trimming pared 7 bases from V and 6 bases from J, leaving 13 bases between. Germline V CDR1 and CDR2: SQVTM, ANQGSEA. This CDR3 has 12 amino acids. This CDR3 is CSAGGWGNEQFF. The CDR3 nucleotides are TGCAGCGCCGGAGGCTGGGGCAATGAGCAGTTCTTC.

This clone has only one observation. This chain joins TRBV4-2 and TRBJ2-3; 11 bases are shared with TRBD1. Germline loops: CDR1 LGHNA, CDR2 YNFKEQ. Trimming at V came to 0 bases and at J to 6 bases, leaving 26 bases not matched to a gene. The CDR3 sequence is 23 residues long. CDR3 nucleotide sequence: TGTGCCAGCAGCCAAGACCTCGGCTTTGGACAGGGGGCGCGAGTGGGGCAGAGGGATACGCAGTATTTT. This gives the protein CASSQDLGFGQGARVGQRDTQYF.